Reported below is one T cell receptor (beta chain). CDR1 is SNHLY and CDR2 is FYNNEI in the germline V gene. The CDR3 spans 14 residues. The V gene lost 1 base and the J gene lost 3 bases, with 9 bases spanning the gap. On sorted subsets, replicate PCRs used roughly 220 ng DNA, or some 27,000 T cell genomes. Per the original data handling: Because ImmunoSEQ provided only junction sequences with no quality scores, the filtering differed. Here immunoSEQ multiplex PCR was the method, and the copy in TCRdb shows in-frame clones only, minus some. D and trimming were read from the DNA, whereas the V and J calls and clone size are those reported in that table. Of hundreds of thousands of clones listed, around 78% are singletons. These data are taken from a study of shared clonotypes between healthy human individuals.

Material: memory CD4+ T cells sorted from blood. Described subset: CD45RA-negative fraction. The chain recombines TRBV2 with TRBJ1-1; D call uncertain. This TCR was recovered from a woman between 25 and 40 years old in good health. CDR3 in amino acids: CASSEVSEDTEAFF. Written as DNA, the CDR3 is TGTGCCAGCAGTGAAGTCTCCGAGGACACTGAAGCTTTCTTT. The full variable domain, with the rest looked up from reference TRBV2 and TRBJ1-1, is EPEVTQTPSHQVTQMGQEVILRCVPISNHLYFYWYRQILGQKVEFLVSFYNNEISEKSEIFDDQFSVERPDGSNFTLKIRSTKLEDSAMYFCASSEVSEDTEAFFGQGTRLTVV.